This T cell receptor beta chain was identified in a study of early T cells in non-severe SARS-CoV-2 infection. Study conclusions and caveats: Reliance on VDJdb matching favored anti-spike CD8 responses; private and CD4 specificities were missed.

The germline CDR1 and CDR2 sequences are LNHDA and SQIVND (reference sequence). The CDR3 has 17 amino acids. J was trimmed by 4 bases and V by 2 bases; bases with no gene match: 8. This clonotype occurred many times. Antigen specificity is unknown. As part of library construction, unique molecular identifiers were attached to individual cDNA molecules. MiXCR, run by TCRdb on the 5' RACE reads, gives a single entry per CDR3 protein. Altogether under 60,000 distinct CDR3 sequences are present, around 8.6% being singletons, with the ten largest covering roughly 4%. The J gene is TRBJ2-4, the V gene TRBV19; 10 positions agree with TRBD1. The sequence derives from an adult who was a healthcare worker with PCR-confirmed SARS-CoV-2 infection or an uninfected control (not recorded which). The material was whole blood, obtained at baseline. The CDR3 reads CASSILWTGGEKNIQYF. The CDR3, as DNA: TGTGCCAGTAGTATACTATGGACAGGGGGTGAAAAAAACATTCAGTACTTC.